The source of this TCR beta chain is a study of blood T cell repertoires in COVID-19. This CDR3 spans 16 amino acids. In the authors' workflow: Estimation of nucleated cell counts was performed using reference gene primer amplification. Data came from immunoSEQ multiplex PCR; TCRdb stores just in-frame clones and leaves some out. V and J calls and clone size are copied from that table; D and trimming were computed from the DNA. Altogether 68,000 or so clones are present, roughly 85% being singletons, with the ten largest covering roughly 41%. Source material: peripheral blood. The TCR was taken from a human donor in a cohort sampled during active COVID-19. The chain has TRBV12-2 and TRBJ2-7; the D call of TRBD2 is as the table states it, not checked on the DNA. TRBV12-2 has pseudogene status. The CDR3 protein is CASRSIKANLSYEQYF. The CDR3 DNA is TGTGCAAGTCGCTCAATCAAAGCTAATCTCTCCTACGAGCAGTACTTC.